The 32 T cell receptor beta chains presented below share a single source sample, sequenced in a study of T cells in Graves' hyperthyroidism and ophthalmopathy. RNA transcripts served as the template for amplifying TCR beta CDR3 regions. Using the HTBI primer set, a first-round RT-PCR was run on the TCR CDR3. TCRdb independently ran MiXCR on the multiplex PCR reads; one entry per CDR3 protein. The data contain fewer than 400,000 distinct CDR3 sequences, over 12% of them singletons. The sequenced sample was blood. The receptors were gathered from a man over 45 with Graves' ophthalmopathy.

This clonotype appeared many times. The chain is built from TRBV6-1 and TRBJ1-5; unclear D gene. The CDR3 runs to 14 residues. Germline lookup yields CDR1 MNHNS and CDR2 SASEGT. The germline V and J ends were trimmed by 4 bases and 3 bases, with 10 bases remaining between them. The CDR3 here is CASSVSRPNQPQHF. The CDR3 coding sequence is TGTGCCAGCAGTGTGAGTCGTCCCAATCAGCCCCAGCATTTT.

To note about this clonotype: This may stem from a read error, because a much larger clone lies one nucleotide away. V usage is TRBV7-6 and J usage is TRBJ2-1; a weak D match, TRBD2 (6 bases). Germline V gene data show CDR1 as SGHVS and CDR2 as FNYEAQ. V lost 5 bases to trimming and J lost 4 bases, with 12 bases between them. The CDR3 is made up of 14 amino acids. The CDR3 spells CASSVIGGYNEQFF. The DNA of the CDR3 is TGTGCCAGCAGCGTTATCGGGGGATACAATGAGCAGTTCTTC. Full variable domain (remainder filled in from reference TRBV7-6 and TRBJ2-1): GAGVSQSPRYKVTKRGQDVALRCDPISGHVSLYWYRQALGQGPEFLTYFNYEAQQDKSGLPNDRFSAERPEGSISTLTIQRTEQRDSAMYRCASSVIGGYNEQFFGPGTRLTVL.

Many counts were recorded for this clonotype. The chain joins TRBV5-5 to TRBJ2-1; D uncertain. There are 12 residues in the CDR3. Germline V gene sequence: CDR1 SGHKS, CDR2 YYEKEE (reference sequence). Trimming left V 1 base short and J 9 bases short, with 8 bases between. In nucleotides, the CDR3 is TGTGCCAGCAGCTTGATGCTGGTTGAGCAGTTCTTC. Amino acid sequence: CASSLMLVEQFF.

The V call is TRBV5-1, the J call TRBJ2-3; maybe TRBD1 (6 bases). CDR1 is SGHRS and CDR2 is YFSETQ in the germline V gene. Trimming removed 4 bases at V and 11 bases at J, with 17 bases between. The CDR3 contains 13 residues. The CDR3 loop is CASSLPTGKGQYF. CDR3 bases: TGCGCCAGCAGCCTACCCACAGGGAAGGGGCAGTATTTT. Full variable domain (missing parts from reference TRBV5-1 and TRBJ2-3): KAGVTQTPRYLIKTRGQQVTLSCSPISGHRSVSWYQQTPGQGLQFLFEYFSETQRNKGNFPGRFSGRQFSNSRSEMNVSTLELGDSALYLCASSLPTGKGQYFGPGTRLTVL.

This clonotype was detected many times. The rearrangement joins TRBV9 to TRBJ2-1; TRBD1 aligns across 8 bases. The germline V gene has CDR1 SGDLS and CDR2 YYNGEE. This CDR3 spans 15 amino acids. V shed 4 bases, J shed 5 bases, and the junction held 8 bases outside the gene matches. The CDR3 is CASSIRDRLDNEQFF. DNA of the CDR3: TGTGCCAGCAGCATCCGGGACAGGTTAGACAATGAGCAGTTCTTC.

This chain joins TRBV7-9 and TRBJ2-7; the D gene is possibly TRBD2 (6 bases). The CDR3 spans 13 residues. The V gene's germline CDR1 is SEHNR and CDR2 FQNEAQ (reference sequence). The V gene lost 5 bases and the J gene lost 3 bases, with 11 bases spanning the gap. CDR3 protein: CASSPRRDYEQYF. CDR3 nucleotide sequence: TGTGCCAGCAGCCCCAGGCGGGACTACGAGCAGTACTTC.

This clonotype has just a few counts. The V gene is TRBV20-1, the J gene TRBJ2-3, with TRBD2 matching over 8 bases. The V and J ends lost 6 bases and 2 bases, in that order; junction bases with no gene match: 13. The germline CDR1 and CDR2 sequences are DFQATT and SNEGSKA (reference sequence). The CDR3 contains 16 residues. The CDR3 spells CSADSPGRASTDTQYF. In DNA form, the CDR3 reads TGCAGTGCCGATTCTCCCGGGAGGGCCTCCACAGATACGCAGTATTTT.

This clonotype was found a few times. V and J are TRBV12-3 or TRBV12-4 and TRBJ1-5; no clear D gene. CDR3 size: 12 residues. V lost 5 bases to trimming and J lost 6 bases, with 8 bases between them. This CDR3 is CASSRRSQPQHF. Written as DNA, the CDR3 is TGTGCCAGCAGTCGTCGGAGTCAGCCCCAGCATTTT.

This chain joins TRBV7-6 and TRBJ2-5; D remains ambiguous. CDR1 is SGHVS, CDR2 FNYEAQ, per germline. This CDR3 spans 14 amino acids. V gave up 0 bases and J gave up 1 base, with 6 bases separating them. CDR3 in amino acids: CASSLASPQETQYF. CDR3 coding DNA: TGTGCCAGCAGCTTAGCGAGTCCCCAAGAGACCCAGTACTTC.

This sequence joins TRBV15 and TRBJ2-3; D uncertain. The CDR3 totals 15 residues. The V gene lost 1 base and the J gene lost 0 bases, with 8 bases spanning the gap. Germline CDR1 and CDR2: LNHNV and YYDKDF (reference sequence). The CDR3: CATSRGLESTDTQYF. DNA for the CDR3: TGTGCCACCAGCAGAGGGCTAGAAAGCACAGATACGCAGTATTTT.

This clonotype occurred a few times. A junction boundary mismatches the germline segment, possibly from a read error. The J gene is TRBJ1-6, the V gene TRBV27; D ambiguous. Germline CDR1 and CDR2: MNHEY and SMNVEV (reference sequence). The CDR3 runs 15 residues. CDR3 nucleotide sequence: TGTGACAGCAAACCGGGCAGCTCCTATAATTCACCCCTCCACTTT. Encoded protein: CDSKPGSSYNSPLHF.

This clonotype was counted at least ten times. This rearrangement joins TRBV20-1 to TRBJ1-2; 7 nucleotides align to TRBD1. V lost 1 base and J lost 6; bases outside the gene matches: 5. Germline V gives CDR1 DFQATT, CDR2 SNEGSKA (reference sequence). The CDR3 has 13 residues. The CDR3 DNA is TGCAGTGCTAGAGGACAGGGTTCCAATGGCTACACCTTC. This codes for CSARGQGSNGYTF.

The chain has TRBV19 and TRBJ1-5; D unclear. This CDR3 region has 18 residues. The V gene lost 5 bases and the J gene lost 8 bases, with 28 bases spanning the gap. Per germline, CDR1 LNHDA and CDR2 SQIVND (reference sequence). CDR3 bases: TGTGCCAGTAGTCCACGCCCTCGAGGTACAGACCTTTTGAAGCCCCAGCATTTT. Its translation is CASSPRPRGTDLLKPQHF.

This clonotype appeared a single time. CDR3 amino acids: CASSLRSYNSPLHF. CDR3 DNA: TGTGCCAGCAGTTTAAGGTCCTATAATTCACCCCTCCACTTT. The chain employs TRBV27 and TRBJ1-6; D is undetermined. This CDR3 has 14 residues. Germline CDR1 is MNHEY and CDR2 is SMNVEV (reference sequence). Trimming took 2 bases from V and 1 from J, leaving 3 bases between them.

This clonotype was seen at least ten times. V gene TRBV7-9 combines with J gene TRBJ2-7; 12 bases fit TRBD2. Trimming at V came to 2 bases and at J to 2 bases, leaving 4 bases not matched to a gene. Germline CDR1 and CDR2: SEHNR and FQNEAQ (reference sequence). The CDR3 sequence is 16 residues long. CDR3: CASSLPPSGRAYEQYF. The DNA of the CDR3 is TGTGCCAGCAGCTTACCCCCTAGCGGGAGGGCCTACGAGCAGTACTTC.

This clonotype appeared many times. V gene TRBV20-1 combines with J gene TRBJ2-7; D uncertain. Germline V lookup: CDR1 DFQATT, CDR2 SNEGSKA (reference sequence). The V gene lost 6 bases and the J gene lost 5 bases, with 23 bases spanning the gap. The CDR3 loop spans 15 amino acids. The DNA for the CDR3 is TGCAGTGCCGTTTATCGGGTTGGGCGAGGTGACGAGCAGTACTTC. This gives the protein CSAVYRVGRGDEQYF.

This clonotype has only a few counts. The chain combines TRBV7-9 with TRBJ2-5; no clear D gene. The germline V gene encodes CDR1 SEHNR and CDR2 FQNEAQ (reference sequence). V lost 4 bases and J 5 bases, leaving 20 bases between the germline ends. The CDR3 runs to 16 residues. This CDR3 is CASSSPRGSYGETQYF. CDR3 nucleotides: TGTGCCAGCAGCTCACCCCGTGGGTCATACGGGGAGACCCAGTACTTC.

This chain joins TRBV2 and TRBJ2-1; 11 nucleotides match TRBD2. Trimming cost V 4 bases and J 7 bases; bases outside gene matches: 6. From germline, CDR1 is SNHLY and CDR2 FYNNEI. This CDR3 is 15 amino acids long. Here the CDR3 reads CASSAQLAGANEQFF. The DNA for the CDR3 is TGTGCCAGCAGTGCTCAACTAGCGGGGGCGAATGAGCAGTTCTTC.

Only a few counts were recorded for this clonotype. This chain uses TRBV12-3 or TRBV12-4 with TRBJ2-2, with TRBD1 matching over 8 bases. The CDR3 loop spans 15 amino acids. The junction had 4 bases not matched to a gene; V was cut back by 5 bases and J by 2 bases. The CDR3 loop reads CASSRDRINTGELFF. In nucleotides, the CDR3 is TGTGCCAGCAGTCGGGACAGGATAAACACCGGGGAGCTGTTTTTT.

As concerns this clonotype: This may stem from a read error, because a much larger clone lies one nucleotide away. The rearrangement uses TRBV12-3 or TRBV12-4 and TRBJ2-1, with TRBD2 matching over 10 bases. The CDR3 totals 14 residues. The CDR3 region has the DNA TGTGCCGGCAGTCTAGCGGGAGACCCGAGTGAGCAGTTCTTC. It yields the protein CAGSLAGDPSEQFF.

The V gene is TRBV19, the J gene TRBJ2-1; 7 bases fit TRBD2. This CDR3 has 17 residues. The V and J ends lost 1 base and 6 bases, in that order; junction bases with no gene match: 12. Germline CDR1 and CDR2: LNHDA and SQIVND (reference sequence). CDR3 sequence: CASSIVLAGVAPNEQFF. CDR3 nucleotide sequence: TGTGCCAGTAGTATAGTGCTCGCGGGAGTCGCCCCCAATGAGCAGTTCTTC.

This clonotype turned up a few times. The rearrangement uses TRBV12-3 or TRBV12-4 and TRBJ2-3; D unresolved. The CDR3 length is 15 residues. With 1 base removed from V and 2 bases from J, the gap between germline ends came to 10 bases. The CDR3 sequence: CASSLGVAYTDTQYF. In DNA, the CDR3 is TGTGCCAGCAGTTTAGGGGTCGCTTACACAGATACGCAGTATTTT.

This clonotype was detected many times. The chain carries TRBV20-1 and TRBJ1-5, with D possibly being TRBD1 (6 bases). The CDR3 sequence is 15 residues long. Germline V gene data show CDR1 as DFQATT and CDR2 as SNEGSKA (reference sequence). CDR3 nucleotide sequence: TGCGCCATCGGCAGGTTGACAGGTTCTAATCAGCCCCAGCATTTT. Encoded protein: CAIGRLTGSNQPQHF.

This clonotype occurred a few times. For the CDR3, the DNA is TGCGCCAGCAGTGTAGACTTATTAAACAATGAGCAGTTCTTC. Encoded protein: CASSVDLLNNEQFF. The chain links TRBV10-1 to TRBJ2-1; no clear D. Germline CDR1 reads WNHNN; CDR2 reads SYGVQD (reference sequence). This CDR3 is built from 14 residues. V was shortened by 4 bases and J by 5 bases, with 12 bases between the two germline ends.

This clonotype came up many times. The chain is built from TRBV27 and TRBJ2-2; possibly TRBD2 for D (6 bases). The CDR3 loop spans 17 amino acids. Germline V gene data show CDR1 as MNHEY and CDR2 as SMNVEV (reference sequence). Trimming stripped 1 base from V and 6 bases from J, with 18 bases between. The CDR3 reads CASSLWGVSRSAGELFF. CDR3 DNA sequence: TGTGCCAGCAGTTTATGGGGGGTGAGCAGGTCCGCCGGGGAGCTGTTTTTT.

This clonotype was counted between two and nine times. V and J are TRBV6-1 and TRBJ2-5; D gene uncertain. V lost 6 bases and J 4 bases, leaving 9 bases between the germline ends. Germline V gives CDR1 MNHNS, CDR2 SASEGT. This CDR3 contains 12 residues. The CDR3 sequence: CASSLTRETQYF. DNA for the CDR3: TGTGCCAGCAGCTTAACCAGAGAGACCCAGTACTTC.

This clonotype was counted once. The chain is built from TRBV7-2 and TRBJ2-1; D assignment may be TRBD1 or TRBD2 (5 bases each). This CDR3 has 12 residues. In germline, CDR1 is SGHTA, CDR2 FQGNSA. The V and J ends lost 7 bases and 6 bases respectively, with 10 bases between them. CDR3 sequence reads: CASITGGNEQFF. The CDR3 bases are TGTGCCAGCATCACAGGAGGCAATGAGCAGTTCTTC.

This clonotype was seen a few times. V is TRBV27 and J is TRBJ2-2; 8 nucleotides line up with TRBD2. V lost 6 bases to trimming and J lost 6 bases; unmatched junction nucleotides: 6. Germline CDR1 MNHEY, CDR2 SMNVEV (reference sequence). The CDR3 loop spans 14 amino acids. The CDR3 spells CASSPGGRSGELFF. CDR3 nucleotide sequence: TGTGCCAGCAGCCCGGGAGGGAGGTCCGGGGAGCTGTTTTTT.

This clonotype has a count of ten or more. This rearrangement joins TRBV3-1 to TRBJ1-2; no definite D call. V was cut by 3 bases and J by 6 bases, with 14 bases left in between. CDR3 length equals 14 residues. Germline CDR1 LGHDT, CDR2 YNNKEL (reference sequence). The CDR3 protein is CASSHPSTYDGYTF. The CDR3 DNA is TGTGCCAGCAGCCATCCGTCAACCTATGATGGCTACACCTTC.

This clonotype was observed at least ten times. The chain uses TRBV11-2 and TRBJ2-7; D perhaps matches TRBD2 (6 bases). The CDR3 contains 15 residues. The germline V gene has CDR1 SGHAT and CDR2 FQNNGV. V was clipped by 0 bases and J by 2 bases, with 11 bases between them. CDR3 in amino acids: CASSLEGTVTYEQYF. The CDR3 DNA follows: TGTGCCAGCAGCTTAGAAGGGACTGTCACCTACGAGCAGTACTTC.

Ten or more counts support this clonotype. The chain has TRBV27 and TRBJ1-2; a weak D match, TRBD1 (5 bases). Germline V gives CDR1 MNHEY, CDR2 SMNVEV (reference sequence). This CDR3 contains 12 residues. V dropped 6 bases and J dropped 5 bases, with 10 bases sitting between them. CDR3 DNA: TGTGCCAGCAGACAGGCGGGGTATGGCTACACCTTC. This codes for CASRQAGYGYTF.

This clonotype was seen many times. The V and J genes are TRBV20-1 and TRBJ2-7; perhaps TRBD2 as D (6 bases). Deletions cut 2 bases from V and 4 bases from J, with 9 bases between. Per the germline V gene, CDR1 is DFQATT and CDR2 is SNEGSKA (reference sequence). The CDR3 has 12 residues. CDR3 sequence (DNA): TGCAGTGCTAGACGGGAGCAGTACGAGCAGTACTTC. Translated, it gives CSARREQYEQYF.